The 11 T cell receptor beta chains in this list originate from one sample, sequenced in a study of control samples from healthy donors and cancer patients. Profiling relied on immunoSEQ multiplex PCR, and the TCRdb table lists in-frame clones only, not all of them. The repertoire holds 150,000 to 200,000 clones, with 90% to 95% as singletons. Material for sequencing was blood. These receptors were collected from a woman between 18 and 29 years old in good health.

The genes are TRBV5-4 and TRBJ1-6; 11 bases match TRBD1. The CDR3 covers 14 residues. Germline CDR1 reads SGHNT; CDR2 reads YYREEE (reference sequence). Trimming cost V 2 bases and J 9 bases; bases outside gene matches: 1. The DNA for the CDR3 is TGTGCCAGCAGCTTCGGACAGGGGGCTTCACCCCTCCACTTT. This gives the protein CASSFGQGASPLHF.

This sequence joins TRBV14 and TRBJ1-4; D gene uncertain. Germline loops: CDR1 SGHDN, CDR2 FVKESK. The CDR3 has 15 amino acids. Trimming shortened V by 3 bases and J by 7 bases, and 15 bases separated the two germline ends. The CDR3 spells CASSHSLRTFEKLFF. CDR3 sequence (DNA): TGTGCCAGCAGCCATTCTTTACGAACCTTTGAAAAACTGTTTTTT.

The V gene is TRBV10-2, the J gene TRBJ1-1; 9 nucleotides line up with TRBD1. CDR1 is WSHSY, CDR2 SAAADI, per germline. J was trimmed by 5 bases and V by 6 bases; bases with no gene match: 4. CDR3 size: 13 residues. The CDR3: CASRGQGRTEAFF. DNA of the CDR3: TGCGCCAGCAGAGGACAGGGGAGGACTGAAGCTTTCTTT.

The gene calls are TRBV5-4 and TRBJ2-1, with D perhaps TRBD2 (5 bases). The CDR3 spans 16 residues. Germline V gene lookup returns CDR1 SGHNT and CDR2 YYREEE (reference sequence). The germline V and J ends were trimmed by 2 bases and 3 bases, with 15 bases remaining between them. CDR3 bases: TGTGCCAGCAGCTTTTCCTGGGAGAGTATCTACAATGAGCAGTTCTTC. It codes for CASSFSWESIYNEQFF. The whole variable domain, remainder taken from reference TRBV5-4 and TRBJ2-1, is ETGVTQSPTHLIKTRGQQVTLRCSSQSGHNTVSWYQQALGQGPQFIFQYYREEENGRGNFPPRFSGLQFPNYSSELNVNALELDDSALYLCASSFSWESIYNEQFFGPGTRLTVL.

The chain joins TRBV4-1 to TRBJ1-1; tentative D call: TRBD1 (6 bases). The CDR3 is made up of 16 amino acids. The V end lost 0 bases, the J end lost 4 bases, and 15 bases lay between the germline ends. The germline V gene has CDR1 MGHRA and CDR2 YSYEKL. Here the CDR3 reads CASSQDEAGVLTEAFF. DNA for the CDR3: TGCGCCAGCAGCCAAGATGAGGCAGGGGTCCTCACTGAAGCTTTCTTT.

The sample holds a few counts of this clone. This chain links TRBV28 with TRBJ1-1, with unresolved D. Trimming cost V 3 bases and J 11 bases, with 13 bases left between them. The CDR3 totals 12 residues. Germline loops: CDR1 MDHEN, CDR2 SYDVKM. Here the CDR3 reads CASSFPGRRAFF. DNA of the CDR3: TGTGCCAGCAGTTTCCCGGGTCGCCGGGCTTTCTTT.

CDR3 DNA: TGTGCCAGCAGTGAACGGGCAGTTCGCCACGAGCAGTACTTC. The encoded protein is CASSERAVRHEQYF. This rearrangement joins TRBV2 to TRBJ2-7, with unresolved D. The germline V gene encodes CDR1 SNHLY and CDR2 FYNNEI. The CDR3 totals 14 residues. The V end was cut by 2 bases, the J end by 5 bases, with 13 bases between.

V usage is TRBV27 and J usage is TRBJ2-1; 9 positions agree with TRBD1. V lost 2 bases to trimming and J lost 9 bases; unmatched junction nucleotides: 8. The germline gives CDR1 MNHEY, CDR2 SMNVEV (reference sequence). The CDR3 covers 15 residues. As DNA, the CDR3 is TGTGCCAGCAGTTTAAGTGGGACAGGGTATGGTGAGCAGTTCTTC. Its protein is CASSLSGTGYGEQFF.

The genes are TRBV7-9 and TRBJ1-3, with a possible D match to TRBD1 (6 bases). The CDR3 runs to 14 residues. Germline lookup yields CDR1 SEHNR and CDR2 FQNEAQ (reference sequence). Trimming stripped 5 bases from V and 2 bases from J, with 10 bases between. The DNA of the CDR3 is TGTGCCAGCAGCGATCCAGGGGCTGGAAACACCATATATTTT. Protein product: CASSDPGAGNTIYF.

V usage is TRBV19 and J usage is TRBJ1-1; perhaps TRBD1 as D (5 bases). Trimming left V 6 bases short and J 0 bases short, with 11 bases between. CDR3 length equals 14 residues. Looked up from germline, CDR1 is LNHDA and CDR2 is SQIVND (reference sequence). CDR3 nucleotides: TGTGCCAGTAGCCGGACAAACATGAACACTGAAGCTTTCTTT. It yields the protein CASSRTNMNTEAFF. Together with reference TRBV19 and TRBJ1-1, the CDR3 gives the full variable domain: DGGITQSPKYLFRKEGQNVTLSCEQNLNHDAMYWYRQDPGQGLRLIYYSQIVNDFQKGDIAEGYSVSREKKESFPLTVTSAQKNPTAFYLCASSRTNMNTEAFFGQGTRLTVV.

This clone has just a few counts. J is TRBJ2-3 and V is TRBV18, with 8 bases matching TRBD1. The CDR3 has 15 residues. The germline CDR1 and CDR2 sequences are KGHSH and LQKENI. J was trimmed by 3 bases and V by 3 bases; bases with no gene match: 5. In DNA form, the CDR3 reads TGTGCCAGCTCACCCGTTCACAGGGGGACAGATACGCAGTATTTT. It encodes CASSPVHRGTDTQYF.